The present T cell receptor beta chain was sequenced within a study of response to subunit inactivated influenza vaccine. Per germline, CDR1 LGHNA and CDR2 YSLEER. Trimming cost V 0 bases and J 4 bases, with 13 bases left between them. The CDR3 extends over 15 amino acids. Notes on the study in general: Authors suggested that a seasonal influenza vaccination recruits few new T cells each time.

From the RT-PCR reads, TCRdb called clonotypes with MiXCR, one entry per CDR3 protein. The sample records 650,000 to 850,000 distinct CDR3 sequences, about 15% being singletons. This clonotype has more than one count but fewer than ten. Its specificity is not known. This chain connects TRBV4-3 to TRBJ2-7; D is undetermined. This TCR was recovered from a man aged 50 to 60 who received an inactivated influenza vaccine. Sequenced here: PBMCs from blood, sampled 14 to 15 days before vaccination. The CDR3 region has the DNA TGCGCCAGCAGCCAAGAACGCAGTCACCTATACGAGCAGTACTTC. Protein: CASSQERSHLYEQYF.